Listed here is a single T cell receptor (beta chain). Its specific antigen is unknown. No much larger clone is present one base from it, and per-base qualities are unavailable. Library preparation used PCR. The sequencer was an Illumina HiSeq 2500. Molecular barcoding was employed in the preparation of TCR libraries, with unique molecular identifiers being used to normalize TCRbeta repertoire quantification. Starting from the raw public reads, TCRdb applied fastp trimming at Q25, assembled clones with MiXCR and retained in-frame beta chains. Each CDR3 protein gets just one entry, which takes the most common genes and DNA from the rows behind it. The sample records under 850,000 distinct CDR3 sequences, about 12% of which are singletons. The ten largest make up 0.75% to 0.85% of the sample. In light of the paper, this sample's treatment or condition label describes: allogeneic hematopoietic cell transplantation with graft depleted of TCRalphabeta T cells and CD19 B cells. The children who served as transplant recipients had been given grafts of TCRalphabeta/CD19-depleted allogeneic hematopoietic cells.

The entry originates in a study of T-cell reconstitution after alpha-beta-depleted transplantation in children (TCRdb year 2016). Study-wide context: Using TCR repertoire profiling, the study followed T-cell immune reconstitution in a quantitative way in children after TCRalphabeta/CD19-depleted allogeneic hematopoietic cell transplantation. Broad study findings and their caveats: The frequencies of hyperexpanded clones fell over the following months, and after one year, T-cell counts and TCRbeta diversity were mostly attributed to newly produced T cells. Apparently early alphabetaT-cell count recovery about two months after transplant reportedly relied on only several hundred rapidly expanded clones derived from non-depleted graft cells. In some patients, the high TCRbeta diversity seen at day 60 was put down to recipient T cells and intrathymic progenitors that had survived conditioning.

Per the germline V gene, SGHTA is the CDR1 and FQGTGA is the CDR2. V has 4 bases trimmed and J has 6 bases trimmed; junction bases matching no gene number 11. From its cysteine to its phenylalanine, the CDR3 spans 16 amino acids. Left in the record is the CDR3 DNA by itself, 48 bases read in frame from the first base. This sample comprised PBMCs, obtained before TCRalphabeta/CD19-depleted stem cell transplant. This chain joins TRBV7-3 to TRBJ2-1, with TRBD2 identical over 8 junction bases. The clonotype was recovered from a girl under 10 years old with congenital amegakaryocytic thrombocytopenia, due to receive a stem cell transplant. The CDR3 protein sequence reads: CASSSPSGRRSNEQFF. The DNA sequence reads TGTGCCAGCAGCTCCCCAAGCGGGAGAAGGAGCAATGAGCAGTTCTTC.